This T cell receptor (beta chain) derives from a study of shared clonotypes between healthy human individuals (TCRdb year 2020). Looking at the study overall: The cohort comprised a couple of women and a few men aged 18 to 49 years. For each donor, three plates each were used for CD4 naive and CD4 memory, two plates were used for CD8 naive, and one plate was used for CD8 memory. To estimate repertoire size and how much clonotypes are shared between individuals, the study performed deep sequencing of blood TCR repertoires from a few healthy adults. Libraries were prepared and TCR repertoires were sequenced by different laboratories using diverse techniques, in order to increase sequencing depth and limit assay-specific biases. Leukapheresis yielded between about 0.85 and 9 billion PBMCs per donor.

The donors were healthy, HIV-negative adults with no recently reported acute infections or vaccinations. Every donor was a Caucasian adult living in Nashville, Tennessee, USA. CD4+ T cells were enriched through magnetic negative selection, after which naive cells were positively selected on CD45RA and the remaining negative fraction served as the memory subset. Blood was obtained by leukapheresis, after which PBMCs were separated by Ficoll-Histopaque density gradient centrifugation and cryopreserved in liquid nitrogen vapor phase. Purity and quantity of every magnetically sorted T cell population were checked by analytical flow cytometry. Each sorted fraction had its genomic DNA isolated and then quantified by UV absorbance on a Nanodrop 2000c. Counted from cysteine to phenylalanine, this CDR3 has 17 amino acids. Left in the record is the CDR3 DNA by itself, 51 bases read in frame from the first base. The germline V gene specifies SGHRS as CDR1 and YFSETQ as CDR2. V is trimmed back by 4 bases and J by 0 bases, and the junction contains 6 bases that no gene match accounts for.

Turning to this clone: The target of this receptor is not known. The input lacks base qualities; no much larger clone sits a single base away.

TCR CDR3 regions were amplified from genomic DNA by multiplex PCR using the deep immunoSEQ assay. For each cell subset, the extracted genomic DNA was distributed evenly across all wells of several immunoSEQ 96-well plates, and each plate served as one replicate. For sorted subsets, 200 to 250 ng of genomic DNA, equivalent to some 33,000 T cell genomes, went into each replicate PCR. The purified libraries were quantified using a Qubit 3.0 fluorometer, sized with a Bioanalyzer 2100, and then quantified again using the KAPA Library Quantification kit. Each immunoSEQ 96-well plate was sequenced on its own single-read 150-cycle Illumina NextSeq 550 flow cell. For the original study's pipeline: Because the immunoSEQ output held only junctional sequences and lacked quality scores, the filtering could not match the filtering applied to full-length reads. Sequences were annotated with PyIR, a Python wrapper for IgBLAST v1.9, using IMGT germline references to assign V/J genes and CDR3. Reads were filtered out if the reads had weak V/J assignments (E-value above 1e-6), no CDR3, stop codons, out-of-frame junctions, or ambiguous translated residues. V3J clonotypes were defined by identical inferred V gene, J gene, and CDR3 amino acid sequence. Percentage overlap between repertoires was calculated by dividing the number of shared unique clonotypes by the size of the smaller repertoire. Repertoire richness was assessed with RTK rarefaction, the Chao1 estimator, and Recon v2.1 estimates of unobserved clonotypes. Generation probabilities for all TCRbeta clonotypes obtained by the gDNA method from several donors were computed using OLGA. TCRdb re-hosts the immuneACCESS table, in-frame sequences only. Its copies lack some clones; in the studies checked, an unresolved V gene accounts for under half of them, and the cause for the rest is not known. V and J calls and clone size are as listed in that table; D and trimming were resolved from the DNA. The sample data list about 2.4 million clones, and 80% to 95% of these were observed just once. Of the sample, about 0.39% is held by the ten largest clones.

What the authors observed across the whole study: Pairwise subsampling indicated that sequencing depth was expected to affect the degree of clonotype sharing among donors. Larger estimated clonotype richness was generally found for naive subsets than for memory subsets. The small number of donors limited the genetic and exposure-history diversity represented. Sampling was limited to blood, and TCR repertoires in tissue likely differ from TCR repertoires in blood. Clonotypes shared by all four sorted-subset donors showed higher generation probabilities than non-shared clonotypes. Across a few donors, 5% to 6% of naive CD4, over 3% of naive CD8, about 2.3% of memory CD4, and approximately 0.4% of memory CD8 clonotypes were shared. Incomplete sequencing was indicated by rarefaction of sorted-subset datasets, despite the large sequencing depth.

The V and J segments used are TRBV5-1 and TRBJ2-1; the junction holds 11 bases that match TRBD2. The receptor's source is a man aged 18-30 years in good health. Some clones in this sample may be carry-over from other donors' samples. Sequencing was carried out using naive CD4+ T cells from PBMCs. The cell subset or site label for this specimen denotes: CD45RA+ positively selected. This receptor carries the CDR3 CASSAGTSGDSYNEQFF. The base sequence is TGCGCCAGCAGCGCCGGGACTAGCGGAGACTCCTACAATGAGCAGTTCTTC.